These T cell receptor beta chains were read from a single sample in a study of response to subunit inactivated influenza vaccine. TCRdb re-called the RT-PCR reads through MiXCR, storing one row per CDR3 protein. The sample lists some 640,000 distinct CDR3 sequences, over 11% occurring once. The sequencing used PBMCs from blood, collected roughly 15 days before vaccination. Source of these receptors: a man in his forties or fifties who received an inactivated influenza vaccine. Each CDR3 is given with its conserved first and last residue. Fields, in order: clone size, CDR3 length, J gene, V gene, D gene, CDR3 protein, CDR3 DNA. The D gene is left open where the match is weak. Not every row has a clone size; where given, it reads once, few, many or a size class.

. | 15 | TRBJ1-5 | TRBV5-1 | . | CASSWDGQSNQPQHF | TGCGCCAGCAGCTGGGACGGCCAGAGCAATCAGCCCCAGCATTTT
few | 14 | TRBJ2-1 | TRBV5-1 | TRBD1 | CATRWTGGNDEQFF | TGCGCCACCCGCTGGACAGGGGGCAATGATGAGCAGTTCTTC
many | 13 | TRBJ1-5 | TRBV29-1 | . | CSVQGNGGQPQHF | TGCAGCGTACAGGGAAATGGGGGTCAGCCCCAGCATTTT
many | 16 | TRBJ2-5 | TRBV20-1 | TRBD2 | CSAREFASGAQETQYF | TGCAGTGCTAGAGAATTCGCTAGCGGGGCACAAGAGACCCAGTACTTC
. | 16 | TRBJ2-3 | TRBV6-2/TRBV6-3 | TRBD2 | CASRGAGGSWADTQYF | TGTGCCAGCAGGGGTGCGGGGGGATCTTGGGCAGATACGCAGTATTTT
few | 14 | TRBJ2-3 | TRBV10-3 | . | CAISVSVNTDTQYF | TGTGCCATCAGTGTATCAGTGAACACAGATACGCAGTATTTT
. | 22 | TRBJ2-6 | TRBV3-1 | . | CASSKLVWCPMLSYSGANVLTF | TGTGCCAGCAGCAAACTGGTGTGGTGCCCGATGCTCTCCTACTCTGGGGCCAACGTCCTGACTTTC
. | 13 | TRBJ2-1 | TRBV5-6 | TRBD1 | CASSATGEVEQFF | TGTGCCAGCAGCGCGACAGGGGAGGTTGAGCAGTTCTTC
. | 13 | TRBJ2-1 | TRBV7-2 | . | CASSFQPGGVQFF | TGTGCCAGCAGCTTCCAACCAGGGGGGGTGCAGTTCTTC
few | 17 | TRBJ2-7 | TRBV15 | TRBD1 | CATSRDLGRGPSYEQYF | TGTGCCACCAGCAGAGATCTGGGCAGGGGGCCTTCCTACGAGCAGTACTTC
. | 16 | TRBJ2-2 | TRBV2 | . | CASSEVGGYSTGELFF | TGTGCCAGCAGTGAGGTGGGAGGATATTCCACCGGGGAGCTGTTTTTT
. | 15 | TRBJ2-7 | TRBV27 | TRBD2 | CASKILGGSSYEQYF | TGTGCCAGCAAGATACTAGGCGGGAGTTCCTACGAGCAGTACTTC
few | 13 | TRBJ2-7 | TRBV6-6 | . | CASSLGLAMEQYF | TGTGCCAGCAGCCTGGGACTGGCTATGGAGCAGTACTTC
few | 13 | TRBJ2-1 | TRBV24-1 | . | CATSDQQGNEQFF | TGTGCCACCAGTGACCAACAGGGCAATGAGCAGTTCTTC
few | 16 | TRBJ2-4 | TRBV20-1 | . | CSARDPKGLAKNIQYF | TGCAGTGCTAGAGATCCTAAAGGGTTAGCCAAAAACATTCAGTACTTC
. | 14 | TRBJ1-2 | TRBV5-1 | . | CASSLAGSDYGYTF | TGCGCCAGCAGCTTGGCTGGATCGGACTATGGCTACACCTTC
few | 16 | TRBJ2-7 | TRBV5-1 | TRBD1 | CASKVTGQGDSYEQYF | TGCGCCAGCAAAGTAACTGGGCAGGGGGACAGTTACGAGCAGTACTTC
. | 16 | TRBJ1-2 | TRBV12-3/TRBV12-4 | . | CASSFTPGRLLYGYSF | TGTGCCAGCAGTTTTACCCCGGGACGGCTACTCTATGGCTACTCCTTC
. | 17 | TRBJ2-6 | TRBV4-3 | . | CASSQEVRSSGANVLTF | TGCGCCAGCAGCCAAGAGGTCAGAAGCTCTGGGGCCAACGTCCTGACTTTC
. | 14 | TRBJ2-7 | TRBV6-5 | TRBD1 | CASSYDDRGPEQDF | TGTGCCAGCAGTTACGACGACAGGGGGCCCGAGCAGGACTTC
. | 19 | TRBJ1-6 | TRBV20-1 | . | CSARPTTLTDANYNSPLHF | TGCAGTGCTCGCCCCACAACCCTTACGGACGCAAATTATAATTCACCCCTCCACTTT
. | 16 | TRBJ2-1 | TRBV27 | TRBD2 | CASSSRRTSGGNEQFF | TGTGCCAGCAGTTCACGACGGACTAGCGGAGGTAATGAGCAGTTCTTC
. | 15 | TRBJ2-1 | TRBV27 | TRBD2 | CASANERTSPNEQFF | TGTGCCAGCGCGAATGAACGGACTAGTCCCAATGAGCAGTTCTTC
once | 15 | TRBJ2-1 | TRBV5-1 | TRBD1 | CASSFRTGEGNEQFF | TGCGCCAGCAGCTTTAGGACAGGGGAGGGCAATGAGCAGTTCTTC
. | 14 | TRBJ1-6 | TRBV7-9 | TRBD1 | CASSGTGGYSPLHF | TGTGCCAGCAGTGGGACAGGGGGTTATTCACCCCTCCACTTT
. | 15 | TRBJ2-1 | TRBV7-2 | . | CASRELRGNYNEQFF | TGTGCCAGCAGGGAACTCCGGGGAAACTACAATGAGCAGTTCTTC
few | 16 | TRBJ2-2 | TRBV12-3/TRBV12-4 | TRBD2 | CASSLRLAGYTGELFF | TGTGCCAGCAGTTTACGGCTAGCGGGGTACACCGGGGAGCTGTTTTTT
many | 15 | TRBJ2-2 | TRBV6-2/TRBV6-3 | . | CASSYGSDYTGELFF | TGTGCCAGCAGTTACGGGTCGGATTACACCGGGGAGCTGTTTTTT
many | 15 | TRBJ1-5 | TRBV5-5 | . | CASSLVGSGNQPQHF | TGTGCCAGCAGCTTGGTGGGATCTGGCAATCAGCCCCAGCATTTT
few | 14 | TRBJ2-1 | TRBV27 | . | CASALGPIPNEQFF | TGTGCCAGCGCGCTCGGCCCTATCCCCAATGAGCAGTTCTTC
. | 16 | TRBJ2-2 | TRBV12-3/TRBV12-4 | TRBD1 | CASSQDRVWRTGELFF | TGTGCCAGCAGCCAGGACAGGGTATGGCGGACCGGGGAGCTGTTTTTT
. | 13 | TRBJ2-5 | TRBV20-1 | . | CSARVRGQETQYF | TGCAGTGCTAGAGTAAGGGGCCAAGAGACCCAGTACTTC
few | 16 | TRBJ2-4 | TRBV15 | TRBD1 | CATSAGSPGQGVRQYF | TGTGCCACCAGCGCAGGAAGTCCGGGACAGGGAGTAAGGCAGTACTTC
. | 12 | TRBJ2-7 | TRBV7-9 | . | CASSLYHHEQYF | TGTGCCAGCAGCTTATATCACCACGAGCAGTACTTC
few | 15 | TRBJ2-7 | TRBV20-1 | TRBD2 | CSARDSSRGVYEQYF | TGCAGTGCTAGAGATTCATCGCGGGGGGTCTACGAGCAGTACTTC
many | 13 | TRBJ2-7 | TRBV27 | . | CASSPLPSYEQYF | TGTGCCAGCAGTCCGTTGCCCTCCTACGAGCAGTACTTC
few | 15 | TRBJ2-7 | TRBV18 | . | CASSHGQRYSYEQYF | TGTGCCAGCTCACATGGACAGCGATACTCCTACGAGCAGTACTTC
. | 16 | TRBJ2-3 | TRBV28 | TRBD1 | CASSAHRGLFTDTQYF | TGTGCCAGCAGTGCTCACAGGGGTCTGTTCACAGATACGCAGTATTTT
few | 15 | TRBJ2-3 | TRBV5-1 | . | CASAGGAGIVDTQYF | TGCGCCAGCGCTGGAGGGGCGGGTATCGTTGATACGCAGTATTTT
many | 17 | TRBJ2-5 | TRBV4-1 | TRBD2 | CASSHGTSGGPQETQYF | TGCGCCAGCAGCCACGGGACTAGCGGGGGTCCCCAAGAGACCCAGTACTTC
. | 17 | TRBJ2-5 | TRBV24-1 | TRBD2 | CATSALVGLAGAETQYF | TGTGCCACCAGTGCTTTAGTGGGGCTAGCGGGAGCAGAGACCCAGTACTTC
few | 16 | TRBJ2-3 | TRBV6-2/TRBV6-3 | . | CASSMNPLLPTDTQYF | TGTGCCAGCAGCATGAACCCGTTATTGCCTACAGATACGCAGTATTTT
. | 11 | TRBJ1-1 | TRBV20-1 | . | CSAKRNTEAFF | TGCAGTGCTAAAAGGAACACTGAAGCTTTCTTT
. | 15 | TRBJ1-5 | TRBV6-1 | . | CASRLTPGNNQPQHF | TGTGCCAGCAGGCTAACGCCGGGCAACAATCAGCCCCAGCATTTT
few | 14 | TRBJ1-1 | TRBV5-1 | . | CASSLWGEGTEAFF | TGCGCCAGCAGCTTGTGGGGAGAGGGCACTGAAGCTTTCTTT
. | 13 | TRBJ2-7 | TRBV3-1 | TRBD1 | CASSRTTGYEQYF | TGTGCCAGCAGCCGTACGACAGGGTACGAGCAGTACTTC
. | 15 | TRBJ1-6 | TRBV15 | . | CATSRGTGGNSPLHF | TGTGCCACCAGCAGAGGAACTGGGGGTAATTCACCCCTCCACTTT
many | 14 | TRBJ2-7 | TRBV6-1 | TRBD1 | CASSNDRGAYEQYF | TGTGCCAGCAGCAACGACAGGGGGGCCTACGAGCAGTACTTC
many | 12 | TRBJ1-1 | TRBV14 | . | CASSQGYSEAFF | TGTGCCAGCAGCCAAGGGTACAGTGAAGCTTTCTTT
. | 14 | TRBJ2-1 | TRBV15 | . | CATSTRGVYREQFF | TGTGCCACCAGCACCCGGGGCGTTTACCGTGAGCAGTTCTTC
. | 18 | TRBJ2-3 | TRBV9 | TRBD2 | CASSVALAGGGSTDTQYF | TGTGCCAGCAGCGTAGCACTAGCGGGAGGAGGGTCCACAGATACGCAGTATTTT
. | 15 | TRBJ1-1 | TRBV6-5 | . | CASSSRIVLNAEAFF | TGTGCCAGCAGTTCCCGCATAGTCCTTAACGCTGAAGCTTTCTTT
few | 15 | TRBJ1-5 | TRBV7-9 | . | CASSPEGPSNQPQHF | TGTGCCAGCAGCCCGGAGGGCCCTAGCAATCAGCCCCAGCATTTT
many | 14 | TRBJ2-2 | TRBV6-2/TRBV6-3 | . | CASGPLQGTGELFF | TGTGCCAGCGGACCGTTACAGGGAACCGGGGAGCTGTTTTTT
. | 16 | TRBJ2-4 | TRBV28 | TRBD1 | CASSSTTGGAKNIQYF | TGTGCCAGCAGTTCAACTACAGGGGGGGCCAAAAACATTCAGTACTTC
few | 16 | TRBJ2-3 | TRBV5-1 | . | CASSYETGTPSDTQYF | TGCGCCAGCAGCTATGAAACCGGGACTCCTTCCGATACGCAGTATTTT
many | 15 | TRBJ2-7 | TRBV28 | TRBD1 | CASSSMGTGAYEQYF | TGTGCCAGCTCCTCGATGGGGACAGGGGCCTACGAGCAGTACTTC
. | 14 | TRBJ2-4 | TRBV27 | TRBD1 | CASSLLGGENIQYF | TGTGCCAGCAGTTTGCTAGGGGGCGAAAACATTCAGTACTTC
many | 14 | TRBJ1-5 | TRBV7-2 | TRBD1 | CASSFGQGNQPQHF | TGTGCCAGCAGCTTCGGACAGGGGAATCAGCCCCAGCATTTT